The clone carrying this T cell receptor (beta chain) was picked up many times. No antigen is known for it. Regarding time point: newly diagnosed GD, antithyroid drugs for less than 3 months. Researchers made the TCR library from RNA that was extracted from PBMCs. Patients all came to the study from an endocrinology department in Xi'an, China. With iRepertoire HTBI primers and Arm-PCR of CDR3 regions, TCR beta libraries were built. TCRdb re-called the multiplex PCR reads through MiXCR, storing one row per CDR3 protein. The repertoire has 300,000 to 400,000 distinct CDR3 sequences, approximately 20% of them found once; the top ten carry about 40%. This sample was taken from a study of regulatory T cells in long-lasting Graves disease. Findings and limits, study-wide: There was favoring of TRBV28, TRBJ1-2 and TRBJ2-5 in persistent disease.

Germline lookup yields CDR1 MDHEN and CDR2 SYDVKM. V lost 1 base to trimming and J lost 6 bases, with 9 bases between them. The CDR3 has 13 amino acids. This receptor was taken from a female donor with Graves disease. The source material was peripheral blood mononuclear cells (PBMCs), sampled at new diagnosis, from a patient treated with antithyroid drugs. The genes are TRBV28 and TRBJ2-5; D might be TRBD2 (5 bases). In nucleotides, the CDR3 is TGTGCCAGCAGTTTATCCGGGGTAAAGACCCAGTACTTC. It codes for CASSLSGVKTQYF.